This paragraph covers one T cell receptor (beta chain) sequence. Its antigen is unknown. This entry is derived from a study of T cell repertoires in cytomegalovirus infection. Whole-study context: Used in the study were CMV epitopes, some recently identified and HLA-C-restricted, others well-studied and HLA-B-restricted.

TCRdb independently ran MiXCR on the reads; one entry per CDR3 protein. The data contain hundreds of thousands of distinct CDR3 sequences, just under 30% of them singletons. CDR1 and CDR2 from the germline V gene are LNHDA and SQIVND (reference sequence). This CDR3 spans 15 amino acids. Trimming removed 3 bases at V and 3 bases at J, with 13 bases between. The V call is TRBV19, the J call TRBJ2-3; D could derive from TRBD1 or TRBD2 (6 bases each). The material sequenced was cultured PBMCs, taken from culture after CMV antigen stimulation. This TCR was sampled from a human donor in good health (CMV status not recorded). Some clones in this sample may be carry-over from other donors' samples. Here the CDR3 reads CASSINTGRTDTQYF. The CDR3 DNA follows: TGTGCCAGTAGTATTAATACAGGGAGGACAGATACGCAGTATTTT.